The present entry profiles one TCR beta chain with its context. The naive CD8 population came from CD45RO-negative cells selected for CCR7, without terminally differentiated effector memory CD45RA+ cells. Healthy and HIV-negative, the adult donors had no recent acute infections or vaccinations. This record comes from a study of shared clonotypes between healthy human individuals. TCRdb keeps only in-frame clones here, not all; method: immunoSEQ multiplex PCR. The sample records roughly 2,000,000 clones, about 94% being singletons. Germline loops: CDR1 MGHRA, CDR2 YSYEKL. Trimming stripped 5 bases from V and 0 bases from J, with 11 bases between. This CDR3 has 14 amino acids.

Sequencing was performed on naive CD8+ T cells from PBMCs. V gene TRBV4-1 combines with J gene TRBJ2-7, with D hard to call. This receptor was obtained from a man younger than 35 in good health. Some clones in this sample may be carry-over from other donors' samples. DNA of the CDR3: TGCGCCAGCAGCGAAGCCCCAGGCTCCTACGAGCAGTACTTC. It translates to CASSEAPGSYEQYF.